The entry below describes one T cell receptor (beta chain). Its cognate antigen is unknown. The data originate from a study of T-cell reconstitution after alpha-beta-depleted transplantation in children. Findings and caveats of the study: Surviving recipient T cells and thymic progenitors underlay high day-60 TCRbeta diversity in some patients. At one year after transplant, newly produced T cells mostly accounted for T-cell counts and diversity. Two months or so post-transplant, alpha-beta T cells reportedly derived from several hundred expanded graft clones.

Per germline, CDR1 SEHNR and CDR2 FQNEAQ (reference sequence). This CDR3 is 17 amino acids long. V was clipped by 1 base and J by 1 base; unmatched bases: 6. The TCRbeta library was prepared with unique molecular identifiers. TCRdb redid the calling of the PCR reads with MiXCR, one entry per CDR3 protein. The table records hundreds of thousands of distinct CDR3 sequences, around 15% of them present only once. The sequenced sample was PBMCs, mostly from graft donor cells, obtained 360 days after TCRalphabeta/CD19-depleted stem cell transplant. The chain has TRBV7-9 and TRBJ1-3; 8 bases align to TRBD1. The sequence came from a male patient between 2 and 10 years old who had a stem cell transplant for acute lymphoblastic leukemia, so the T cells may come from the graft donor. CDR3 amino acids: CASSLGQGTVSGNTIYF. The CDR3, as DNA: TGTGCCAGCAGCTTAGGACAGGGGACGGTATCTGGAAACACCATATATTTT.